Listed below are T cell receptor beta chains from one sample, sequenced in a study of blood T cell repertoires in COVID-19. TCRdb's copy holds only in-frame clones and misses some; the assay was immunoSEQ multiplex PCR. The repertoire consists of approximately 670,000 clones, with 80% to 90% occurring once and the leading ten covering roughly 0.25%. The source material was peripheral blood. The receptors stem from a woman under 30 with acute or convalescent COVID-19. Both conserved end residues are part of each CDR3. The order of the fields is CDR3 DNA, CDR3 protein, clone size, J gene, V gene, D gene. D genes are given only for firm matches. Expanded clones get a size class; other rows say once, few or many, or leave the size out.

cdr3_nt: TGTGCCAGCAGCTTGGTCAACAATAACTATGGCTACACCTTC
cdr3_aa: CASSLVNNNYGYTF
clone_size: -
j_call: TRBJ1-2
v_call: TRBV7-9
d_call: -

cdr3_nt: TGTGCCAGCCGACTTATTCGGGACACTGAAGCTTTCTTT
cdr3_aa: CASRLIRDTEAFF
clone_size: once
j_call: TRBJ1-1
v_call: TRBV6-5
d_call: -

cdr3_nt: TGTGCCAGCAGCGAGGACAGGGGCTACAATGAGCAGTTCTTC
cdr3_aa: CASSEDRGYNEQFF
clone_size: -
j_call: TRBJ2-1
v_call: TRBV7-2
d_call: TRBD1

cdr3_nt: TGTGCCAGCAGCGTAGGGGAGGACTATGGCTACACCTTC
cdr3_aa: CASSVGEDYGYTF
clone_size: -
j_call: TRBJ1-2
v_call: TRBV9
d_call: -

cdr3_nt: TGTGCCAGCAGCTTCCCGGGACTAGCGGGAGAGACCCAGTACTTC
cdr3_aa: CASSFPGLAGETQYF
clone_size: -
j_call: TRBJ2-5
v_call: TRBV13
d_call: TRBD2

cdr3_nt: TGTGCCAGCAGCCAAGTGGTTAACCCGCCCTACGGGGATGAGCAGTTCTTC
cdr3_aa: CASSQVVNPPYGDEQFF
clone_size: once
j_call: TRBJ2-1
v_call: TRBV4-2
d_call: -

cdr3_nt: TGCGCCAGCAGCCAAGTTTTGGCCCCAAATGAAAAACTGTTTTTT
cdr3_aa: CASSQVLAPNEKLFF
clone_size: -
j_call: TRBJ1-4
v_call: TRBV4-1
d_call: -

cdr3_nt: TGTGCCAGCAGCCATAATAATGAAAAACTGTTTTTT
cdr3_aa: CASSHNNEKLFF
clone_size: once
j_call: TRBJ1-4
v_call: TRBV3-1/TRBV3-2
d_call: -

cdr3_nt: TGTGCCAGCAGTCCTACGGACAGTAGAAATCAGCCCCAGCATTTT
cdr3_aa: CASSPTDSRNQPQHF
clone_size: -
j_call: TRBJ1-5
v_call: TRBV27
d_call: -

cdr3_nt: TGTGCCAGCAGCTTGGCCGCGGGACAGAACTACGAGCAGTACTTC
cdr3_aa: CASSLAAGQNYEQYF
clone_size: -
j_call: TRBJ2-7
v_call: TRBV5-4
d_call: -

cdr3_nt: TGTGCCAGCAGCCCCTCCGAGACATTCTACGAGCAGTACTTC
cdr3_aa: CASSPSETFYEQYF
clone_size: -
j_call: TRBJ2-7
v_call: TRBV6-2/TRBV6-3
d_call: -

cdr3_nt: TGTGCCAGCAGCCCCGGGACTAGCCAGGACGAGCAGTACTTC
cdr3_aa: CASSPGTSQDEQYF
clone_size: -
j_call: TRBJ2-7
v_call: TRBV9
d_call: TRBD2

cdr3_nt: TGCGCCAGCAGCCAAGGGCTCGACAGGGGTTACTATGGCTACACCTTC
cdr3_aa: CASSQGLDRGYYGYTF
clone_size: -
j_call: TRBJ1-2
v_call: TRBV4-3
d_call: TRBD1

cdr3_nt: TGTGCCAGCAGTTTCAGGGACAGGGGTTTGACTGAAGCTTTCTTT
cdr3_aa: CASSFRDRGLTEAFF
clone_size: -
j_call: TRBJ1-1
v_call: TRBV27
d_call: TRBD1

cdr3_nt: TGTGCCAGCAGTTACAGGGGACACACTGAAGCTTTCTTT
cdr3_aa: CASSYRGHTEAFF
clone_size: -
j_call: TRBJ1-1
v_call: TRBV28
d_call: TRBD1

cdr3_nt: TGTGCCAGCAGCTCCGGACAGATCTACGAGCAGTACTTC
cdr3_aa: CASSSGQIYEQYF
clone_size: -
j_call: TRBJ2-7
v_call: TRBV12-3/TRBV12-4
d_call: -

cdr3_nt: TGTGCCAGCAGCTTCCCCGGACAGCTTAACTATGGCTACACCTTC
cdr3_aa: CASSFPGQLNYGYTF
clone_size: -
j_call: TRBJ1-2
v_call: TRBV7-9
d_call: -

cdr3_nt: TGCGCCAGCAGCCACCCCGCCGGGGGGAATGAGCAGTTCTTC
cdr3_aa: CASSHPAGGNEQFF
clone_size: -
j_call: TRBJ2-1
v_call: TRBV4-1
d_call: TRBD2

cdr3_nt: TGTGCCAGCAGTCCCCTAGCGGGGGTCGACAATGAGCAGTTCTTC
cdr3_aa: CASSPLAGVDNEQFF
clone_size: -
j_call: TRBJ2-1
v_call: TRBV6-4
d_call: TRBD2

cdr3_nt: TGTGCCAGCAGTTTACCCGGACAGGGCGCTTTCTTT
cdr3_aa: CASSLPGQGAFF
clone_size: -
j_call: TRBJ1-1
v_call: TRBV27
d_call: TRBD1

cdr3_nt: TGTGCCAGCAGCTTAACAGGGGTAGGGACTGAAGCTTTCTTT
cdr3_aa: CASSLTGVGTEAFF
clone_size: -
j_call: TRBJ1-1
v_call: TRBV11-2
d_call: TRBD1

cdr3_nt: TGTGCCAGCAGCTCCTCCCCGGGACTAGCGGGGGTGGTCACAGATACGCAGTATTTT
cdr3_aa: CASSSSPGLAGVVTDTQYF
clone_size: -
j_call: TRBJ2-3
v_call: TRBV6-2/TRBV6-3
d_call: TRBD2

cdr3_nt: TGCAGCGTCCCAATCCCAAGGGTGGAGGGAATCAATGGCTACACCTTC
cdr3_aa: CSVPIPRVEGINGYTF
clone_size: -
j_call: TRBJ1-2
v_call: TRBV29-1
d_call: -

cdr3_nt: TGCGCCAGCAGCCAAGTTCCGAGCGAAAAACTGTTTTTT
cdr3_aa: CASSQVPSEKLFF
clone_size: -
j_call: TRBJ1-4
v_call: TRBV5-1
d_call: -

cdr3_nt: TGTGCCAGCAGCGCCCCCCGGGGAGGAGGTACTGAAGCTTTCTTT
cdr3_aa: CASSAPRGGGTEAFF
clone_size: -
j_call: TRBJ1-1
v_call: TRBV5-6
d_call: -

cdr3_nt: TGTGCCAGCAGCTTAGGGACAGGGAAGAGCTCGAACTATGGCTACACCTTC
cdr3_aa: CASSLGTGKSSNYGYTF
clone_size: -
j_call: TRBJ1-2
v_call: TRBV9
d_call: TRBD1

cdr3_nt: TGTGCCAGCAGCCCGAACGGACAGCTTGCAACTAATGAAAAACTGTTTTTT
cdr3_aa: CASSPNGQLATNEKLFF
clone_size: -
j_call: TRBJ1-4
v_call: TRBV12-1
d_call: -

cdr3_nt: TGTGCCAGCAGTGAGTCGGGACAGGGAACCCACGAGCAGTACTTC
cdr3_aa: CASSESGQGTHEQYF
clone_size: -
j_call: TRBJ2-7
v_call: TRBV25-1
d_call: TRBD1

cdr3_nt: TGTGCCACCGCGGGGGCAGGGAGCCCCAATGAGCAGTTCTTC
cdr3_aa: CATAGAGSPNEQFF
clone_size: -
j_call: TRBJ2-1
v_call: TRBV24-1
d_call: -

cdr3_nt: TGTGCCAGCAGTGTCAGCGGGGGGGCGGATGAGCAGTTCTTC
cdr3_aa: CASSVSGGADEQFF
clone_size: -
j_call: TRBJ2-1
v_call: TRBV6-4
d_call: TRBD2

cdr3_nt: TGTGCCAGCTCACCGGGAGGGGACCTCAATGAAGCTTTCTTT
cdr3_aa: CASSPGGDLNEAFF
clone_size: -
j_call: TRBJ1-1
v_call: TRBV18
d_call: -

cdr3_nt: TGTGCCAGCAGCCAAGTGAGGGAATTCTCCTACGAGCAGTACTTC
cdr3_aa: CASSQVREFSYEQYF
clone_size: -
j_call: TRBJ2-7
v_call: TRBV3-1/TRBV3-2
d_call: -

cdr3_nt: TGTGCCACCAGCGACAGGAATATGAACACTGAAGCTTTCTTT
cdr3_aa: CATSDRNMNTEAFF
clone_size: once
j_call: TRBJ1-1
v_call: TRBV15
d_call: -

cdr3_nt: TGTGCCAGCACAGGGGCCTTCTACAATGAGCAGTTCTTC
cdr3_aa: CASTGAFYNEQFF
clone_size: -
j_call: TRBJ2-1
v_call: TRBV5-5
d_call: -

cdr3_nt: TGTGCCAGCAGTTTAGGTGGGAGCTACGAGCAGTACTTC
cdr3_aa: CASSLGGSYEQYF
clone_size: -
j_call: TRBJ2-7
v_call: TRBV12-3/TRBV12-4
d_call: -

cdr3_nt: TGTGCCAGCAGCCAAGATCTTTTGGCTAGCTGGGGGGGGGAGACCCAGTACTTC
cdr3_aa: CASSQDLLASWGGETQYF
clone_size: -
j_call: TRBJ2-5
v_call: TRBV3-1/TRBV3-2
d_call: TRBD2

cdr3_nt: TGTGCCAGCAGCGTAGATATGGGGGACAGGGGTGAAGAGCAGTACTTC
cdr3_aa: CASSVDMGDRGEEQYF
clone_size: -
j_call: TRBJ2-7
v_call: TRBV9
d_call: TRBD1